This TCR beta chain was sequenced for a study of post-analysis software for immune sequencing data. Broader study findings: Batch-matched samples strongly co-clustered by F measure. TRBV5-6, TRBV5-1 and TRBV20-1 were among roughly five TRBV segments more frequent in patients than controls. There was significantly lower normalized Chao1 diversity in multiple sclerosis patients than in controls.

Unique molecular identifiers were carried by the TCR beta cDNA libraries. Approximately 500,000 cDNA molecules were obtained per 1 to 10 million input T cells. TCRdb re-derived calls from the PCR reads in MiXCR, one entry per CDR3 protein. The repertoire holds hundreds of thousands of distinct CDR3 sequences, 59% seen once, with roughly 10% in the top ten. Details on this clonotype: Its target is not known.

V dropped 2 bases and J dropped 1; count of bases not matched to a gene: 4. CDR3 length: 15 residues. The germline CDR1 and CDR2 sequences are ENHRY and SYGVKD. The chain employs TRBV10-3 and TRBJ2-5, with 7 bases that match TRBD2. The receptor's source is a girl aged 2-10 years with multiple sclerosis. Material for sequencing was blood. The CDR3 sequence is CAISEGRGSQETQYF. DNA for the CDR3: TGTGCCATCAGTGAGGGGCGGGGGAGCCAAGAGACCCAGTACTTC.